This note documents a single TCR beta chain sequence. Its antigen remains undetermined. The input lacks base qualities; no much larger clone sits a single base away. Other DNA sequences of this sample code for an identical CDR3. The CDR3 regions of human TCRbeta chains were analyzed by immunosequencing. As for the original processing: TCRs in the repertoires were matched against a reference library of SARS-CoV-2-specific TCRs that had been generated with the MIRA antigen-specificity platform. Breadth was defined as the fraction of unique TCRs that were SARS-CoV-2-associated, and depth was defined as the fraction of total T cells that were SARS-CoV-2-associated. Using the MIRA data, each spike-specific TCR was mapped to the spike region that the TCR reacts to and placed in a CD4 or CD8 class. Log10-transformed breadth and depth values were compared by one-way ANOVA with Sidak's multiple comparisons tests. As stored in TCRdb, this immuneACCESS dataset retains in-frame rearrangements with V and J assigned. A fraction of the clones does not appear; measured against another copy, unresolved V genes explain less than half of the discrepancy, and the remainder lacks a known reason. D and trimming were read from the DNA, whereas the V and J calls and clone size are those reported in that table. This sample holds more than 85,000 clones; approximately 94% were observed only once. The ten largest clones represent about 3.1% of the sample.

The time point label on this specimen signifies: about 28 days (+/-7) after the second vaccine dose. Because spike-specific TCR depth and breadth did not differ between the two schedules, AZD1222 recipients who got a second dose at roughly 4 weeks were pooled with those who got a second dose at roughly 12 weeks. The vaccinee samples were drawn from two UK trials, COV001 and COV002, one of which was a single-blind randomized controlled phase 2/3 trial testing AZD1222 (ChAdOx1 nCoV-19) in healthy adults. For TCRbeta chain sequencing, PBMC samples from trial participants were taken at day 0 and at day 28 after the second dose. The CDR3, from cysteine to phenylalanine, totals 13 residues. Only the CDR3 portion is preserved as DNA: 39 bases, with reading frame beginning at the first base. CDR1 and CDR2 were assigned from the germline V gene (reference sequence) as LGHDT and YNNKEL. V is cut by 1 base and J by 3 bases, and the space between the germline ends is 7 bases.

The data are from a study of T cell responses to AZD1222 COVID-19 vaccine (dated by TCRdb to the early 2020s). The study in broad terms: TCR sequencing was performed for over 230 trial participants, of whom 200 to 220 were given two doses of AZD1222 and roughly 25 were given two doses of MenACWY control vaccine. Trial participants were enrolled into age subgroups of 18-55, 56-69 and 70-plus years, which contained roughly 150, 30 and 60 TCR-sequenced participants, respectively.

The study at large found these results: Conclusions about previously exposed vaccinees are limited, since just five or six AZD1222 recipients were seropositive for SARS-CoV-2 at baseline. Epitopes outside the regions mutated in the B.1.351 and B.1.1.7 variants were reportedly recognized by nearly half of the unique spike-specific TCRs. The vaccine-associated CD4 TCRs covered the entire spike protein, and the dominant responses fell in regions 160-218 and 743-854. The 56-69-year group was small, and its depth increase did not reach significance, likely because of low power. Participants were mostly white British, with more females than males. The authors suggested clonal diversity may have been underestimated. After two AZD1222 doses, both the breadth and the depth of spike-specific TCRs were significantly higher than at day 0 and than in MenACWY recipients. Because no samples from the day 14 peak response were available, repertoires could be characterized only after the peak T cell response.

The specimen comprised peripheral blood, sampled 28 days after the second AZD1222 dose. Recombination linked TRBV3-1 (or the pseudogene TRBV3-2) to TRBJ2-7; the D gene is possibly TRBD1 or TRBD2, with 5 bases matching each. The receptor's source is an adult who received the AZD1222 COVID-19 vaccine. The CDR3 sequence is CASSQGGVYEQYF. The DNA is as follows: TGTGCCAGCAGCCAAGGAGGGGTCTACGAGCAGTACTTC.